The 17 T cell receptor beta chains presented below share a single source sample, sequenced in a study of T cells in Graves' hyperthyroidism and ophthalmopathy. RNA transcripts gave rise to amplified TCR beta CDR3 regions. With the HTBI primer set, the TCR CDR3 went through a first round of RT-PCR. In TCRdb, the multiplex PCR reads were re-called with MiXCR into one record per CDR3 protein. This table holds 450,000 to 600,000 distinct CDR3 sequences, less than 20% found once. Sequences were obtained from blood. The receptors originated from a man aged 35 to 55 with Graves' ophthalmopathy.

This clonotype has a count of ten or more. The rearrangement links TRBV28 to TRBJ2-7; TRBD2 matches 16 bases. CDR1 is MDHEN and CDR2 is SYDVKM in the germline V gene. With 4 bases clipped from V and 2 bases from J, the junction kept 8 bases outside the gene matches. This CDR3 spans 18 amino acids. The CDR3 coding sequence is TGTGCCAGCAGTTCTGCGGGGGGACTAGCGGGAGGGCCCTACGAGCAGTACTTC. Translation: CASSSAGGLAGGPYEQYF.

About this clonotype: A much larger clonotype is one base distant, so this may be a read error. V gene TRBV6-9 combines with J gene TRBJ2-7, with a weak D call TRBD2 (6 bases). The V gene's germline CDR1 is MNHGY and CDR2 SVAAGI. The V gene lost 5 bases and the J gene lost 4 bases, with 18 bases spanning the gap. The CDR3 sequence is 15 residues long. The CDR3 reads CASSHWGDGEYEQYF. As DNA, the CDR3 is TGTGCCAGCAGTCATTGGGGGGACGGCGAATACGAGCAGTACTTC.

The table lists this clonotype with a count of one. The junction departs from germline at one end; a sequencing error may be responsible. The V and J genes are TRBV29-1 and TRBJ2-5; either TRBD1 or TRBD2 may supply D (5 bases each). The CDR3 spans 12 residues. CDR1 SQVTM and CDR2 ANQGSEA come from the germline V gene. As DNA, the CDR3 is TGCAGCGGGGGGAGTTCCCAAGAGGCCCAGTACTTC. It codes for CSGGSSQEAQYF. Complete variable domain (other parts from reference TRBV29-1 and TRBJ2-5): SAVISQKPSRDICQRGTSLTIQCQVDSQVTMMFWYRQQPGQSLTLIATANQGSEATYESGFVIDKFPISRPNLTFSTLTVSNMSPEDSSIYLCSGGSSQEAQYFGPGTRLLVL.

In its sample, this clonotype was seen a few times. The V gene is TRBV3-1, the J gene TRBJ1-1, with a weak D call TRBD1 (5 bases). V lost 4 bases and J 3 bases, leaving 15 bases between the germline ends. The germline gives CDR1 LGHDT, CDR2 YNNKEL (reference sequence). The CDR3 runs 15 residues. CDR3 bases: TGTGCCAGCAGCCTCCTAGGTATAGGGGACACTGAAGCTTTCTTT. As protein: CASSLLGIGDTEAFF. Filled out from reference TRBV3-1 and TRBJ1-1, the complete variable domain reads DTAVSQTPKYLVTQMGNDKSIKCEQNLGHDTMYWYKQDSKKFLKIMFSYNNKELIINETVPNRFSPKSPDKAHLNLHINSLELGDSAVYFCASSLLGIGDTEAFFGQGTRLTVV.

This clonotype was recorded at least ten times. J is TRBJ2-5 and V is TRBV2, with D perhaps TRBD2 (6 bases). Deletions cut 1 base from V and 12 bases from J, with 15 bases between. The CDR3 runs 13 residues. Germline lookup yields CDR1 SNHLY and CDR2 FYNNEI. CDR3 residues: CASSEGPERAKYF. DNA of the CDR3: TGTGCCAGCAGTGAAGGCCCTGAGCGGGCCAAGTACTTC.

There are a few counts of this clonotype. The chain joins TRBV19 to TRBJ1-1, with D unclear. The CDR3 is 14 amino acids. V lost 3 bases to trimming and J lost 2 bases, with 10 bases between them. Germline V gene sequence: CDR1 LNHDA, CDR2 SQIVND (reference sequence). The CDR3 region is CASSIVRTNTEAFF. The CDR3 bases are TGTGCCAGTAGTATTGTCAGGACCAACACTGAAGCTTTCTTT.

V gene TRBV3-1 combines with J gene TRBJ1-2; TRBD1 aligns across 11 bases. Germline CDR1 is LGHDT and CDR2 is YNNKEL (reference sequence). After removal of 4 bases from V and 8 bases from J, the junction contained 6 bases not matched to a gene. The CDR3 totals 14 residues. The CDR3 sequence: CASSPDRDRGGYTF. In DNA form, the CDR3 reads TGTGCCAGCAGCCCCGACCGGGACAGGGGGGGCTACACCTTC.

Worth noting for this clonotype: The junction departs from the called germline gene at one end, perhaps through a read error. The J gene is TRBJ2-1, the V gene TRBV7-7; 13 nucleotides match TRBD2. The CDR3 extends over 16 amino acids. Germline V lookup: CDR1 SSHAT, CDR2 FNYEAQ (reference sequence). CDR3 residues: CASSLATSGRASEQFF. Written as DNA, the CDR3 is TGTGCTAGCAGCTTAGCAACTAGCGGGAGGGCGAGTGAGCAGTTCTTC.

The V call is TRBV9, the J call TRBJ2-7; 8 bases are a match to TRBD1. After removal of 4 bases from V and 4 bases from J, the junction contained 7 bases not matched to a gene. There are 14 residues in the CDR3. Germline-derived CDR1 and CDR2 are SGDLS and YYNGEE. CDR3 residues: CASSSGTGQYEQYF. For the CDR3, the DNA is TGTGCCAGCAGCTCCGGGACAGGACAGTACGAGCAGTACTTC.

The CDR3 loop reads CASRVAGVVVNEQFF. CDR3 coding DNA: TGTGCCAGTAGGGTAGCGGGAGTGGTGGTGAATGAGCAGTTCTTC. V and J are TRBV19 and TRBJ2-1; 9 nucleotides line up with TRBD2. Per germline, CDR1 LNHDA and CDR2 SQIVND (reference sequence). The CDR3 covers 15 residues. Trimming cost V 6 bases and J 7 bases; bases outside gene matches: 10.

The table lists this clonotype with a few counts. The chain recombines TRBV6-1 with TRBJ2-1; D is perhaps TRBD1 or TRBD2 (7 bases each). V was cut by 5 bases and J by 0 bases, with 20 bases left in between. The CDR3 spans 18 residues. Germline-derived CDR1 and CDR2 are MNHNS and SASEGT. CDR3 region: CASSSPTGRGDSYNEQFF. DNA for the CDR3: TGTGCCAGCAGTTCCCCGACAGGGAGGGGGGACTCCTACAATGAGCAGTTCTTC.

This clonotype was detected ten times or more. The chain employs TRBV30 and TRBJ1-5; D possibly corresponds to TRBD1 (5 bases). Germline V gene sequence: CDR1 GTSNPN, CDR2 SVGIG (reference sequence). The CDR3 is 15 residues long. V was clipped by 7 bases and J by 6 bases, with 22 bases between them. CDR3 in amino acids: CAFFFSGGETQPQHF. In nucleotides, the CDR3 is TGTGCCTTCTTTTTTTCGGGGGGGGAGACTCAGCCCCAGCATTTT.

This clonotype came up a few times. The chain joins TRBV6-6 to TRBJ2-3; maybe TRBD2 (5 bases). There are 16 residues in the CDR3. Trimming left V 2 bases short and J 5 bases short, with 17 bases between. Per germline, CDR1 MNHNY and CDR2 SVGAGI (reference sequence). Written as DNA, the CDR3 is TGTGCCAGCAGTTACCCGAGCGGACCACTGATAGATACGCAGTATTTT. Translating it yields CASSYPSGPLIDTQYF.

The chain has TRBV7-2 and TRBJ2-3; D gene unclear. The CDR3 runs 12 residues. From germline, CDR1 is SGHTA and CDR2 FQGNSA. V was clipped by 3 bases and J by 5 bases, with 6 bases between them. The chain's CDR3 is CASSFGRDTQYF. DNA of the CDR3: TGTGCCAGCAGCTTCGGACGAGATACGCAGTATTTT.

This chain links TRBV6-9 with TRBJ2-3; D is perhaps TRBD1 (5 bases). This CDR3 is built from 13 residues. Germline V lookup: CDR1 MNHGY, CDR2 SVAAGI. Trimming removed 3 bases from V and 8 bases from J, with 12 bases in between. The CDR3 spells CASSYRSQGTQYF. The CDR3 nucleotides read TGTGCCAGCAGTTACCGGAGTCAGGGTACGCAGTATTTT.

The chain has TRBV12-3 or TRBV12-4 and TRBJ1-1; D is unresolved. V was trimmed by 7 bases and J by 1 base, leaving 10 bases between them. This CDR3 spans 13 amino acids. The DNA for the CDR3 is TGTGCCAGCATCATAGGGTGGAACACTGAAGCTTTCTTT. Amino acid sequence: CASIIGWNTEAFF.

The sample holds many counts of this clonotype. This chain links TRBV6-1 with TRBJ1-2; D is ambiguous. Trimming took off 6 bases at V and 8 bases at J, with 10 bases between the two ends. The germline V gene encodes CDR1 MNHNS and CDR2 SASEGT. The CDR3 loop spans 11 amino acids. The CDR3 DNA sequence: TGTGCCAGCAGGGCGCGTGAAGGCTACACCTTC. Translated: CASRAREGYTF.